This T cell receptor beta chain appears in the sequencing data of a study of blood T cell repertoires in COVID-19. Overall study context: Some COVID-19 samples were acute and others convalescent; all came from the United States, Italy and Spain. PBMCs, B-cell-depleted T cells, or T cells were the source of the cDNA or gDNA that made up the material.

CDR1 and CDR2 (germline): MDHEN, SYDVKM. This CDR3 region has 14 residues. V was shortened by 4 bases and J by 13 bases, with 17 bases between the two germline ends. This clone was seen once. In the study's own analysis: Nucleated cell counts were estimated from reference gene primer amplification. The repertoire was sequenced with immunoSEQ multiplex PCR; TCRdb's copy has only in-frame clones and lacks some. V, J and clone size are those of that table, while D and trimming were read from the DNA. The sample holds a few hundred thousand clones, roughly 90% seen once. The J gene is TRBJ1-6, the V gene TRBV28; no definite D call. The TCR comes from a woman between 25 and 40 years old with active or convalescent COVID-19. Source material: peripheral blood. CDR3 protein: CASSSLRVWNPLHF. CDR3 in DNA: TGTGCCAGCAGTTCCCTCCGGGTGTGGAATCCCCTCCACTTT.